This T cell receptor beta chain was sequenced in a study of patients and donors after allogeneic stem cell transplantation. TCRdb itself ran the RT-PCR reads through MiXCR, one entry per CDR3 protein. The sample consists of about 88,000 distinct CDR3 sequences, under 50% of them appearing once. Germline assignment: CDR1 SGHTA and CDR2 FQGTGA. The CDR3 consists of 15 residues. Trimming cost V 4 bases and J 1 base, with 13 bases left between them. The sample consisted of blood, either unsorted or a sorted T cell fraction (not recorded which). This TCR derives from a human donor who was either an allogeneic HSCT recipient or a stem cell or donor lymphocyte infusion donor (not recorded which). It is not recorded whose cells these are; they may come from a transplant donor. V and J are TRBV7-3 and TRBJ1-2; tentatively, D is TRBD1 (5 bases). The CDR3 sequence: CASSSRSGLNYGYTF. The CDR3 nucleotides are TGTGCCAGCAGCTCCCGCTCGGGGCTTAACTATGGCTACACCTTC.